This TCR beta chain is from a study of PD-1 blockade in classical Hodgkin lymphoma. V dropped 0 bases and J dropped 1; count of bases not matched to a gene: 9. This CDR3 region has 17 residues. Germline CDR1 and CDR2: SGHRS and YFSETQ. The data were produced by immunoSEQ multiplex PCR, yet TCRdb's version contains in-frame clones alone and is incomplete. The data show around 17,000 clones, 60% to 75% seen once. Described time point: cycle 4 day 1 (C4D1), after six to seven weeks of nivolumab. With no exception, relapse followed autologous stem cell transplantation in all patients, and brentuximab vedotin exposure varied.

This sequence was found in a human donor with classical Hodgkin lymphoma. This chain uses TRBV5-1 with TRBJ2-7, with 8 positions matching TRBD1. The source was peripheral blood mononuclear cells (PBMCs), collected before the fourth cycle of nivolumab. The CDR3 protein is CASSLGAQGAQSYEQYF. The CDR3 region has the DNA TGCGCCAGCAGCTTGGGTGCTCAGGGGGCACAGTCCTACGAGCAGTACTTC.